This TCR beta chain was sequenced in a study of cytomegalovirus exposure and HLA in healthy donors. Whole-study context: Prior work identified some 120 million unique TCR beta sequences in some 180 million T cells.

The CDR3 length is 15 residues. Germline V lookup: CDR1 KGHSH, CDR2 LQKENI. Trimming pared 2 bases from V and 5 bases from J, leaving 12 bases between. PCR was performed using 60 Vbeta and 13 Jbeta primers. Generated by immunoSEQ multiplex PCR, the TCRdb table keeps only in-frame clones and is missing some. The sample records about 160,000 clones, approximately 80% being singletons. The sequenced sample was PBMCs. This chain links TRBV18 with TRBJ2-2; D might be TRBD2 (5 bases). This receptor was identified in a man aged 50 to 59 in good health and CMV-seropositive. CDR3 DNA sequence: TGTGCCAGCTCACCAGGGCCTAGCTCGACCGGGGAGCTGTTTTTT. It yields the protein CASSPGPSSTGELFF.